This is a list of T cell receptor beta chains from one sample in a study of blood T cell repertoires in COVID-19. Libraries were prepared by immunoSEQ multiplex PCR; TCRdb keeps only in-frame clonotypes and omits some of them. The sample yields around 150,000 clones, almost 85% seen once. Sequencing was carried out using peripheral blood. The receptors come from a woman over 75 with acute or convalescent COVID-19. CDR3s include the opening cysteine and the closing phenylalanine or tryptophan. The D gene is left open where the match is weak. Not every row has a clone size; where given, it reads once, few, many or a size class.

clone_size,j_call,d_call,cdr3_length,v_call,cdr3_aa,cdr3_nt
-,TRBJ1-1,TRBD1,14,TRBV29-1,CSVAGTGPGGEAFF,TGCAGCGTTGCCGGGACAGGGCCTGGGGGGGAAGCTTTCTTT
-,TRBJ2-1,TRBD2,15,TRBV15,CATSFGTSGRDEQFF,TGTGCCACCAGCTTCGGGACTAGCGGGAGAGATGAGCAGTTCTTC
-,TRBJ1-6,-,16,TRBV6-6,CASSFPGTFDNSPLHF,TGTGCCAGCAGTTTTCCCGGGACATTCGATAATTCACCCCTCCACTTT
few,TRBJ2-4,TRBD2,15,TRBV5-1,CASSLAAGVTNIQYF,TGCGCCAGCAGCTTGGCGGCGGGAGTGACGAACATTCAGTACTTC
-,TRBJ1-1,-,16,TRBV6-5,CASSYSAFLGGTEAFF,TGTGCCAGCAGTTACTCGGCTTTTTTGGGGGGCACTGAAGCTTTCTTT
-,TRBJ2-7,-,15,TRBV18,CASSPRAGFSYEQYF,TGTGCCAGCTCCCCCAGGGCGGGGTTCTCCTACGAGCAGTACTTC
few,TRBJ2-3,TRBD2,14,TRBV7-8,CASIPSGLTDTQYF,TGTGCCAGCATTCCTAGCGGACTCACAGATACGCAGTATTTT
once,TRBJ1-1,TRBD1,14,TRBV7-9,CASSLEAGGSEAFF,TGTGCCAGCAGCTTAGAGGCAGGGGGGTCTGAAGCTTTCTTT
-,TRBJ2-5,TRBD2,16,TRBV7-6,CASSLGSSGSLETQYF,TGTGCCAGCAGCTTAGGGTCTAGCGGGAGTCTAGAGACCCAGTACTTC
once,TRBJ2-3,TRBD2,17,TRBV6-6,CASSRTSWSSSTDTQYF,TGTGCCAGCAGTCGGACTAGCTGGAGCTCTAGCACAGATACGCAGTATTTT
-,TRBJ1-2,-,13,TRBV6-2/TRBV6-3,CASSWVAGYGYTF,TGTGCCAGCAGTTGGGTAGCGGGCTATGGCTACACCTTC
once,TRBJ2-7,-,14,TRBV11-1,CASSLSPLNYEQYF,TGTGCCAGCAGCTTAAGTCCACTAAACTACGAGCAGTACTTC
-,TRBJ2-1,-,12,TRBV28,CASSSTYNEQFF,TGTGCCAGCAGCTCGACTTACAATGAGCAGTTCTTC
-,TRBJ2-7,TRBD2,13,TRBV5-1,CASSPGLASEQYF,TGCGCCAGCAGCCCGGGACTAGCTAGCGAGCAGTACTTC
-,TRBJ1-2,-,15,TRBV6-2/TRBV6-3,CASSGGQRSNYGYTF,TGTGCCAGCAGTGGCGGACAGAGGAGTAACTATGGCTACACCTTC
-,TRBJ1-5,TRBD1,15,TRBV6-2/TRBV6-3,CASSYPDRARQPQHF,TGTGCCAGCAGTTATCCCGACAGGGCCCGACAGCCCCAGCATTTT
few,TRBJ2-7,-,15,TRBV19,CASSIDSGVSYEQYF,TGTGCCAGTAGTATAGATTCGGGGGTATCCTACGAGCAGTACTTC
-,TRBJ2-3,TRBD1,15,TRBV5-1,CASTHNRGYEDTQYF,TGCGCCAGCACTCACAACAGGGGGTATGAAGATACGCAGTATTTT
-,TRBJ2-7,TRBD1,16,TRBV9,CASSVGTGGKHYEQYF,TGTGCCAGCAGCGTAGGGACAGGGGGCAAACACTACGAGCAGTACTTC
-,TRBJ2-2,-,16,TRBV2,CASSEASGANTGELFF,TGTGCCAGCAGTGAAGCGTCCGGGGCGAACACCGGGGAGCTGTTTTTT
-,TRBJ2-1,-,16,TRBV18,CASSPRSAEFYNEQFF,TGTGCCAGCTCACCAAGGTCGGCGGAATTCTACAATGAGCAGTTCTTC
few,TRBJ1-2,TRBD1,12,TRBV5-3,CARSFDRDGYTF,TGTGCCAGAAGCTTTGACAGGGACGGCTACACCTTC
-,TRBJ2-6,-,14,TRBV29-1,CSVDFSAGANVLTF,TGCAGCGTTGACTTCAGTGCCGGGGCCAACGTCCTGACTTTC
many,TRBJ1-2,TRBD1,15,TRBV6-6,CASSYDRTGAGGYTF,TGTGCCAGCAGTTACGACAGAACAGGGGCCGGGGGCTACACCTTC
-,TRBJ2-7,-,12,TRBV7-9,CASSLSRDEQYF,TGTGCCAGCAGCTTGTCCAGGGACGAGCAGTACTTC
-,TRBJ2-1,-,14,TRBV5-1,CASSYGQGGNEQFF,TGCGCCAGCAGCTACGGACAGGGAGGGAATGAGCAGTTCTTC
-,TRBJ2-7,TRBD2,17,TRBV18,CASSPQGLAGGLGEQYF,TGTGCCAGCTCACCACAGGGGCTAGCGGGAGGACTCGGCGAGCAGTACTTC
-,TRBJ2-4,-,13,TRBV11-2,CASSKGPKNIQYF,TGTGCCAGCTCTAAGGGGCCCAAAAACATTCAGTACTTC
-,TRBJ1-1,-,14,TRBV2,CASTATGLNTEAFF,TGTGCCAGCACCGCAACAGGACTGAACACTGAAGCTTTCTTT
-,TRBJ2-7,-,12,TRBV12-3/TRBV12-4,CASSFYGGEQYF,TGTGCCAGCAGTTTTTACGGGGGCGAGCAGTACTTC
-,TRBJ2-4,-,14,TRBV19,CASSIDRAKNIQYF,TGTGCCAGTAGTATTGACAGAGCCAAAAACATTCAGTACTTC
-,TRBJ2-1,-,13,TRBV19,CASKAQTYNEQFF,TGTGCCAGTAAGGCGCAGACTTACAATGAGCAGTTCTTC
once,TRBJ1-1,TRBD1,14,TRBV7-9,CASRQDRANTEAFF,TGTGCCAGCAGACAGGACAGGGCGAACACTGAAGCTTTCTTT
-,TRBJ1-1,-,14,TRBV6-5,CASSYGVGHTEAFF,TGTGCCAGCAGTTACGGGGTGGGGCACACTGAAGCTTTCTTT
few,TRBJ2-1,-,16,TRBV19,CASSDRATEAYNEQFF,TGTGCCAGTAGTGATCGGGCCACGGAGGCCTACAATGAGCAGTTCTTC
-,TRBJ2-3,-,17,TRBV5-1,CASSFTTGGRSADTQYF,TGCGCCAGCAGCTTCACAACTGGGGGGAGATCCGCAGATACGCAGTATTTT
-,TRBJ1-6,-,18,TRBV1,CTSSQGGTGGRRNSPLHF,TGCACCAGCAGCCAAGGGGGGACAGGGGGCAGGAGGAATTCACCCCTCCACTTT
-,TRBJ2-1,TRBD2,19,TRBV12-5,CASAPLPGLAGGKYNEQFF,TGTGCTAGTGCCCCTTTGCCCGGACTAGCGGGAGGGAAATACAATGAGCAGTTCTTC
-,TRBJ2-1,TRBD2,16,TRBV19,CASSRGLSASYNEQFF,TGTGCCAGTAGTAGGGGACTATCGGCCTCCTACAATGAGCAGTTCTTC
-,TRBJ2-6,TRBD2,14,TRBV19,CASRTSGGANVLTF,TGTGCCAGTCGAACTAGCGGTGGGGCCAACGTCCTGACTTTC
-,TRBJ2-1,-,14,TRBV19,CATLGGSTYNEQFF,TGTGCCACCCTCGGGGGATCCACCTACAATGAGCAGTTCTTC